A single TCR delta chain is shown here with its context. What it binds is not known. The data stem from a study of Vδ1+ human thymocytes. Germline CDR1 is TSWWSYY and CDR2 is QGS. Trimming cost V 5 bases and J 4 bases; bases outside gene matches: 22. This CDR3 has 20 amino acids. The study, taken as a whole, reports: Bulk data may be misread because of unexpected Vdelta2 sequences. Thymic delta-chain repertoires held approximately 20% Vdelta2 sequences and few Vdelta3, despite high sort purity. Thymic TRG and TRD repertoires appeared highly polyclonal, with Gaussian CDR3 length distributions. TRD repertoires were essentially private, unlike widely shared TRG clonotypes.

RNA was extracted from the cells and then reverse transcribed. The CDR3 regions were amplified by multiplex PCR from V-gene primers to a constant-region primer. TCRdb reran clone calling via CATT on the multiplex PCR reads. The data hold about 54,000 delta-chain clones, with 15% to 20% observed a single time. V gene TRDV1 combines with J gene TRDJ1; 10 bases agree with TRDD3. The sequence came from a boy under two years old who had congenital heart surgery. Material for sequencing was Vdelta1+ gamma-delta thymocytes from the thymus. Stated subset: FACS-sorted CD3+ TCRalphabeta- TCRVdelta1+ TCRVdelta2- thymocytes. CDR3 sequence: CALGTPSLVLGDDVGDKLIF. In DNA, the CDR3 is TGTGCTCTTGGGACACCTTCTCTTGTACTGGGGGATGATGTTGGCGATAAACTCATCTTT.